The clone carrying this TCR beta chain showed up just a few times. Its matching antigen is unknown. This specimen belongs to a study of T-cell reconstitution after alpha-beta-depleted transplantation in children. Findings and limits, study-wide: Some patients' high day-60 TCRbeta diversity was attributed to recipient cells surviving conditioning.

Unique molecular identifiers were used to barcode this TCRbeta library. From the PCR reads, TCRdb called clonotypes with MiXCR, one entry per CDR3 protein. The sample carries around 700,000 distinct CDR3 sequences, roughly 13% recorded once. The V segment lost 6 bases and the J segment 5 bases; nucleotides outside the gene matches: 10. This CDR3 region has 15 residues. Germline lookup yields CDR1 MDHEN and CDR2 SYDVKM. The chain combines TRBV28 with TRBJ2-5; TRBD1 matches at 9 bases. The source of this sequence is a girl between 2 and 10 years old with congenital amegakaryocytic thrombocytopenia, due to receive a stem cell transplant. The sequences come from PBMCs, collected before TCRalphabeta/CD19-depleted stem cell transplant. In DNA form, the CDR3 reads TGTGCCAGCAGAAATGACAGGGGGGTCGGCGAGACCCAGTACTTC. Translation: CASRNDRGVGETQYF.